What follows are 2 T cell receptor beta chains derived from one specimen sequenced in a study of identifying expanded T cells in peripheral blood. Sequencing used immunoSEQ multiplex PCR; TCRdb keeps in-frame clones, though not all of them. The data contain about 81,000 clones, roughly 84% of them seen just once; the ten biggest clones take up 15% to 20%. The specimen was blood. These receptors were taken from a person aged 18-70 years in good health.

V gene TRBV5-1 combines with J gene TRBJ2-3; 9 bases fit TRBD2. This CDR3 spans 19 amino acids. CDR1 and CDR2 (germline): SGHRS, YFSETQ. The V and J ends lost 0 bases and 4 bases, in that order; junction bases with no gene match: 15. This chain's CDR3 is CASSLGGTSSLTSADTQYF. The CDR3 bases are TGCGCCAGCAGCTTGGGAGGGACTAGCTCGTTAACCAGTGCAGATACGCAGTATTTT.

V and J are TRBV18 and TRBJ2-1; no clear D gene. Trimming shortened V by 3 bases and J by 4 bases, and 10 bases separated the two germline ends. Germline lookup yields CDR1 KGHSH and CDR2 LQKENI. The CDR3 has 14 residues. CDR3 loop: CASSPEAGYNEQFF. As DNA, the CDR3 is TGTGCCAGCTCACCTGAAGCAGGATACAATGAGCAGTTCTTC.